The sequence of this T cell receptor beta chain was determined in a study of T-cell memory formation after mild COVID-19. Overall study context: In these data, TCR clusters were largely donor specific.

This clonotype came up a few times. Its antigen is still unknown. One entry per CDR3 protein results from TCRdb running MiXCR on the 5' RACE reads. In the table there are 530,000 or so distinct CDR3 sequences, 15% to 20% of which are singletons. Study outcomes and limitations: Largely, contracting CD4+ clones fell within CM and EM, and contracting CD8+ clones within EMRA. A subset of responding clones appeared in pre-infection memory, suggesting cross-reactive memory joined.

The sequencing input was PBMCs or a T cell subset sorted from them (not recorded which). The clonotype comes from an adult woman who had mild COVID-19 (a few samples of this study predate the infection). Cell type and time point are not known.

CDR3 sequence (DNA): TGTGCCACCAGTATAGGGGGGTCCTACAATGAGCAGTTCTTC. It is translated as CATSIGGSYNEQFF. V gene TRBV24-1 combines with J gene TRBJ2-1; D is tentatively TRBD1 or TRBD2 (6 bases each). CDR1 KGHDR and CDR2 SFDVKD come from the germline V gene. V was pared by 6 bases and J by 1 base, with 9 bases between. CDR3 length: 14 residues.